Listed below are T cell receptor beta chains from one sample, sequenced in a study of blood T cell repertoires in COVID-19. The table came from immunoSEQ multiplex PCR; TCRdb's copy has only in-frame clones and leaves some out. The sample holds under 500,000 clones; 70% to 90% are singletons and the top ten take about 2%. Material for sequencing was PBMCs or T cells enriched from blood (not recorded which). These receptors were obtained from a woman under 30 with acute COVID-19. Each CDR3 is given with its conserved first and last residue. D genes are given only for firm matches. Size tells how often a clone was seen (once, few, many) or the class of an expanded clone, and some rows leave it out.

CDR3nt	CDR3aa	v_gene	j_gene	abundance	d_gene
TGCAGTGCTAGTCGGGAGGGGAGGCACACTGAAGCTTTCTTT	CSASREGRHTEAFF	TRBV20-1	TRBJ1-1	few	NA
TGCGCCAGCAGTGAAGGCGGGGGGCTCTCCTACAATGAGCAGTTCTTC	CASSEGGGLSYNEQFF	TRBV10-2	TRBJ2-1	NA	TRBD2
TGTGCCAGCAGCGTAGGCTTCGCGGGTCCGAACACTGAAGCTTTCTTT	CASSVGFAGPNTEAFF	TRBV9	TRBJ1-1	once	NA
TGTGCCACCAGCAGAGAAATCAGCGGGGGCTACAATGAGCAGTTCTTC	CATSREISGGYNEQFF	TRBV15	TRBJ2-1	NA	TRBD2
TGTGCCAGCAGCCTCGGGACAGAGGCCGGAAACACCATATATTTT	CASSLGTEAGNTIYF	TRBV9	TRBJ1-3	NA	TRBD1
TGTGCAAGTCGCCATAGCGGTCCCAATCAGCCCCAGCATTTT	CASRHSGPNQPQHF	TRBV12-2	TRBJ1-5	NA	NA
TGTGCCAGCTCACCGGAGGAGAGCTCCTATAATTCACCCCTCCACTTT	CASSPEESSYNSPLHF	TRBV18	TRBJ1-6	NA	NA
TGCGCCAGCAGCCAAGAAGGTTCTAGCTTCCCCTACGAGCAGTACTTC	CASSQEGSSFPYEQYF	TRBV4-3	TRBJ2-7	NA	NA
TGTGCCAGCAGCGAGGAAAGCTCCTATAATTCACCCCTCCACTTT	CASSEESSYNSPLHF	TRBV2	TRBJ1-6	NA	NA
TGTGCCAGCAGGGACAGTACGGGGAACACTGAAGCTTTCTTT	CASRDSTGNTEAFF	TRBV2	TRBJ1-1	NA	NA
TGTGCCAGCAGTGAAGTCAGACACTACGAGCAGTACTTC	CASSEVRHYEQYF	TRBV6-1	TRBJ2-7	NA	NA
TGTGCCTGGTACAGATTCTCTGGAAACACCATATATTTT	CAWYRFSGNTIYF	TRBV30	TRBJ1-3	NA	NA
TGCGCCAGCAGTCAGGACAGACAAGAGACCCAGTACTTC	CASSQDRQETQYF	TRBV10-1	TRBJ2-5	NA	NA
TGTGCCAGCAGCCAATCACCACAGGCCACGCGGACTGAAGCTTTCTTT	CASSQSPQATRTEAFF	TRBV7-2	TRBJ1-1	NA	NA
TGTGCCAGCAGCCCTAGACTAGCCGGGGGTACAGATACGCAGTATTTT	CASSPRLAGGTDTQYF	TRBV7-2	TRBJ2-3	NA	TRBD2
TGTGCCAGCAGCTTAACGGGAGTCGAGCAGTTCTTC	CASSLTGVEQFF	TRBV7-8	TRBJ2-1	NA	NA
TGTGCCAGCAGCCCGACCGGGACTAGCTCGGGTACGCAGTATTTT	CASSPTGTSSGTQYF	TRBV7-9	TRBJ2-3	NA	TRBD2
TGTGCCAGCAGCTTAGTAGTGGGGGCGTCCTACGAGCAGTACTTC	CASSLVVGASYEQYF	TRBV7-9	TRBJ2-7	NA	NA
TGTGCCAGCAGTGTTGGGCGGGGGGACGGCAATGAGCAGTTCTTC	CASSVGRGDGNEQFF	TRBV6-6	TRBJ2-1	NA	TRBD2
TGTGCCAGCAGCGTAGCGGGGGGGACCTACGAGCAGTACTTC	CASSVAGGTYEQYF	TRBV7-2	TRBJ2-7	NA	TRBD2
TGTGCCAGCAGCGAACATATGGACTATGGCTACACCTTC	CASSEHMDYGYTF	TRBV7-3	TRBJ1-2	NA	NA
TGTGCCAGCAGTGACCGGGACAGCAATAACTATGGCTACACCTTC	CASSDRDSNNYGYTF	TRBV6-2/TRBV6-3	TRBJ1-2	NA	TRBD1
TGTGCCAGCTCTGTCCCTGGGACAACTGAAGCTTTCTTT	CASSVPGTTEAFF	TRBV18	TRBJ1-1	NA	NA
TGTGCCAGCAGTGCTCAGGGGGAGTATGAAAAACTGTTTTTT	CASSAQGEYEKLFF	TRBV2	TRBJ1-4	NA	TRBD1
TGTGCCAGCAGCCTCCTCCCCGGGACTAGAGAAACCGGGGAGCTGTTTTTT	CASSLLPGTRETGELFF	TRBV3-1/TRBV3-2	TRBJ2-2	NA	TRBD2
TGTGCCAGCAGCCTACAACCGGGAAACACCATATATTTT	CASSLQPGNTIYF	TRBV3-1/TRBV3-2	TRBJ1-3	NA	NA
TGTGCCAGCAGCGTAGGTATTAGCGGGGGGGGAGATACGCAGTATTTT	CASSVGISGGGDTQYF	TRBV9	TRBJ2-3	NA	TRBD2
TGTGCTAGTGGTTTGGTACGGCAGGGCGGCGGCTACACCTTC	CASGLVRQGGGYTF	TRBV12-5	TRBJ1-2	NA	NA
TGTGCCAGCCGAGGACTTTCTGGGGCCAACGTCCTGACTTTC	CASRGLSGANVLTF	TRBV27	TRBJ2-6	NA	NA
TGTGCCAGCAGCTTAGGGACAGGGGGCGATGGCTACACCTTC	CASSLGTGGDGYTF	TRBV7-8	TRBJ1-2	NA	TRBD1
TGTGCCAGCAGTGAAGCGCCCGGGAGATTCTCTAACTATGGCTACACCTTC	CASSEAPGRFSNYGYTF	TRBV6-1	TRBJ1-2	NA	NA
TGTGCCAGCTCTTTAACTAGCGGGAGTTTTCACGAGCAGTACTTC	CASSLTSGSFHEQYF	TRBV27	TRBJ2-7	NA	TRBD2
TGTGCCAGTAGTATGTTGGGCCCGACAGGGGGAAACACCATATATTTT	CASSMLGPTGGNTIYF	TRBV19	TRBJ1-3	NA	TRBD1
TGTGCCAGCAGCGACCGGACAGCTACTAGCACAGATACGCAGTATTTT	CASSDRTATSTDTQYF	TRBV9	TRBJ2-3	NA	NA
TGTGCCAGCAGCCCAACCCTTGGCGGTTACACCGGGGAGCTGTTTTTT	CASSPTLGGYTGELFF	TRBV4-2	TRBJ2-2	NA	NA
TGTGCCACCAGTGACTCACGGTCCCCCTACGAGCAGTACTTC	CATSDSRSPYEQYF	TRBV24-1	TRBJ2-7	NA	NA
TGTGCCAGCAGTTTTTTATTAGCGGTGGGGAATGAGCAGTTCTTC	CASSFLLAVGNEQFF	TRBV6-5	TRBJ2-1	NA	NA
TGTGCCAGCAGCCGATCGGGACAGGGAGAAAAAAAACTGTTTTTT	CASSRSGQGEKKLFF	TRBV14	TRBJ1-4	once	TRBD1
TGTGCCAGCAGCCCTAGCGGGGGGGCCGATGAGCAGTTCTTC	CASSPSGGADEQFF	TRBV9	TRBJ2-1	NA	TRBD2
TGTGCCAGCAGCAAAGATCAGGGGATAGGGAGTGAATCCTATAATTCACCCCTCCACTTT	CASSKDQGIGSESYNSPLHF	TRBV21-1	TRBJ1-6	NA	NA
TGTGCCAGCAGCCAAGTTTTACAGCCAAACACTGAAGCTTTCTTT	CASSQVLQPNTEAFF	TRBV4-2	TRBJ1-1	NA	NA
TGTGCCAGCCGGGACAGGGGACTAGCGGGAGCAGATGAGCAGTTCTTC	CASRDRGLAGADEQFF	TRBV28	TRBJ2-1	NA	TRBD2
TGTGCCAGTAGTATCGCCAGGTTGAGCAATCAGCCCCAGCATTTT	CASSIARLSNQPQHF	TRBV19	TRBJ1-5	NA	NA
TGCAGCGTTGCTGGGCCCGGAAACACCATATATTTT	CSVAGPGNTIYF	TRBV29-1	TRBJ1-3	NA	NA
TGTGCCAGCAGCCCCGCCGGGAATCAGCCCCAGCATTTT	CASSPAGNQPQHF	TRBV5-6	TRBJ1-5	NA	NA
TGTGCCAGTAGTACCTTACAGGGAAAACTGTTTTTT	CASSTLQGKLFF	TRBV19	TRBJ1-4	NA	NA
TGTGCCACCAGTGGAGGGACAGCAATCAATGAGCAGTTCTTC	CATSGGTAINEQFF	TRBV24-1	TRBJ2-1	NA	TRBD1
TGCAGCGTTGTCAGGGGGTGGAACACTGAAGCTTTCTTT	CSVVRGWNTEAFF	TRBV29-1	TRBJ1-1	NA	TRBD1
TGCGCCAGCAGCCCCTGGGGACAGGCGAATGAAAAACTGTTTTTT	CASSPWGQANEKLFF	TRBV5-1	TRBJ1-4	NA	TRBD1
TGTGCCAGCAGCGTAGATGGGACTAGATTTAACCACGAGCAGTACTTC	CASSVDGTRFNHEQYF	TRBV9	TRBJ2-7	NA	TRBD2
TGTGCCAGCAGTGAGGGACAGGGGATTTCCTACGAGCAGTACTTC	CASSEGQGISYEQYF	TRBV25-1	TRBJ2-7	NA	TRBD1